The 15 T cell receptor beta chains reported below all come from one sample, sequenced in a study of blood T cells in healthy people across ages. Sample-barcoded 5' priming and a J-beta primer mix drove a second PCR of roughly 7 to 11 cycles. TCRdb used MiXCR to reprocess the 5' RACE reads, holding one entry per CDR3 protein. The data show about 730,000 distinct CDR3 sequences, roughly 41% seen once. The sequenced sample consisted of blood. The receptors originated from a woman aged 55-69 years in good health.

The V call is TRBV4-3, the J call TRBJ2-1; TRBD2 matches 14 bases. The CDR3 has 20 amino acids. Trimming at V came to 3 bases and at J to 0 bases, leaving 10 bases not matched to a gene. Germline V gene data show CDR1 as LGHNA and CDR2 as YSLEER. CDR3 nucleotides: TGCGCCAGCAGCCAGCTAAGACTAGCGGGAGGGGAAAGCTCCTACAATGAGCAGTTCTTC. Its protein is CASSQLRLAGGESSYNEQFF.

About this clonotype: Relative to the germline gene, one junction end is altered; a read error may explain this. The chain joins TRBV12-3 or TRBV12-4 to TRBJ1-1, with D perhaps TRBD1 (5 bases). This CDR3 is 11 amino acids long. The CDR3 DNA follows: TGTGTCAGCAGGGTCAACACTGAAGCTTTCTTT. Protein sequence: CVSRVNTEAFF.

This clonotype has more than one count but fewer than ten. The rearrangement uses TRBV3-1 and TRBJ2-3, with a possible D match to TRBD2 (6 bases). Trimming took 4 bases from V and 2 from J, leaving 13 bases between them. This CDR3 is built from 15 residues. The germline gives CDR1 LGHDT, CDR2 YNNKEL (reference sequence). CDR3: CASSPAAGYTDTQYF. The DNA for the CDR3 is TGTGCCAGCAGCCCTGCGGCGGGGTACACAGATACGCAGTATTTT.

The chain is built from TRBV5-1 and TRBJ1-6; 7 bases agree with TRBD1. The CDR3 spans 14 residues. J lost 9 bases, V lost 6 bases, and 9 bases had no gene match. The germline gives CDR1 SGHRS, CDR2 YFSETQ. CDR3 nucleotides: TGCGCCAGCAACTTAATAGGGGACAGTTCACCCCTCCACTTT. Translated: CASNLIGDSSPLHF. Based on the CDR3 plus reference TRBV5-1 and TRBJ1-6, the full variable domain is KAGVTQTPRYLIKTRGQQVTLSCSPISGHRSVSWYQQTPGQGLQFLFEYFSETQRNKGNFPGRFSGRQFSNSRSEMNVSTLELGDSALYLCASNLIGDSSPLHFGNGTRLTVT.

The chain carries TRBV12-3 or TRBV12-4 and TRBJ2-5; D may match TRBD1 or TRBD2 (6 bases each). The CDR3 contains 16 residues. The ends were cut back, 5 bases at V and 0 bases at J, with 16 bases in the middle. The CDR3 protein is CASSLGGGGNQETQYF. Written as DNA, the CDR3 is TGTGCCAGCAGTCTGGGGGGCGGAGGGAACCAAGAGACCCAGTACTTC.

This chain links TRBV5-1 with TRBJ2-2; 7 bases align to TRBD2. The germline CDR1 and CDR2 sequences are SGHRS and YFSETQ. The CDR3 covers 14 residues. V lost 2 bases, J lost 5 bases, and 3 bases stayed unmatched. The CDR3 bases are TGCGCCAGCAGCTTCGGGGAGGGTACCGGGGAGCTGTTTTTT. It codes for CASSFGEGTGELFF.

The V gene is TRBV7-2, the J gene TRBJ2-1, with D unclear. CDR1 and CDR2 (germline): SGHTA, FQGNSA. V dropped 5 bases and J dropped 8 bases, with 16 bases sitting between them. There are 14 residues in the CDR3. CDR3: CASSPPVPGHEQFF. CDR3 in DNA: TGTGCCAGCAGCCCTCCCGTTCCTGGCCATGAGCAGTTCTTC.

The chain couples TRBV15 to TRBJ1-4; weak D call: TRBD1 (6 bases). The CDR3 has 18 amino acids. The germline V gene encodes CDR1 LNHNV and CDR2 YYDKDF (reference sequence). Trimming shortened V by 4 bases and J by 2 bases, and 20 bases separated the two germline ends. The chain's CDR3 is CATSIGAPTDSTNEKLFF. The CDR3 nucleotides read TGTGCCACCAGCATAGGCGCACCAACGGACAGTACTAATGAAAAACTGTTTTTT.

CDR3 sequence (DNA): TGCAGTGCTTATGCAGGACGGATCAATCAGCCCCAGCATTTT. Translation: CSAYAGRINQPQHF. The chain uses TRBV20-1 and TRBJ1-5; no reliable D call. V was cut by 5 bases and J by 3 bases, with 14 bases left in between. CDR3 length: 14 amino acids. The germline CDR1 and CDR2 sequences are DFQATT and SNEGSKA (reference sequence).

This rearrangement joins TRBV7-2 to TRBJ2-7; 7 bases are shared with TRBD2. V lost 1 base and J lost 7; bases outside the gene matches: 1. From germline, CDR1 is SGHTA and CDR2 FQGNSA. The CDR3 consists of 12 residues. For the CDR3, the DNA is TGTGCCAGCAGCTTAGGTAGCGGGGAGCAGTACTTC. It is translated as CASSLGSGEQYF.

Only a few counts were recorded for this clonotype. The gene calls are TRBV20-1 and TRBJ2-3; 13 positions agree with TRBD2. The germline gives CDR1 DFQATT, CDR2 SNEGSKA (reference sequence). Germline trimming cut 5 bases from V and 2 bases from J; bases unmatched to any gene: 1. This CDR3 has 14 residues. The DNA of the CDR3 is TGCAGTGCTGGACTAGCGGGGGTCACAGATACGCAGTATTTT. It codes for CSAGLAGVTDTQYF.

The chain uses TRBV6-5 and TRBJ2-4; tentatively, D is TRBD2 (5 bases). V gave up 7 bases and J gave up 6 bases, with 19 bases separating them. The germline V gene has CDR1 MNHEY and CDR2 SVGAGI. CDR3 length: 15 residues. CDR3 DNA sequence: TGTGCCAGCACCTCGGTAGGCCTAGGAGGAAACATTCAGTACTTC. Amino acids: CASTSVGLGGNIQYF.

The chain is built from TRBV20-1 and TRBJ2-7; 8 bases map to TRBD1. Germline V gene lookup returns CDR1 DFQATT and CDR2 SNEGSKA (reference sequence). Germline trimming cut 4 bases from V and 5 bases from J; bases unmatched to any gene: 7. The length of the CDR3 is 13 residues. CDR3 loop: CSAIRDRYDEQYF. The CDR3 DNA is TGCAGTGCTATCAGGGACAGGTACGACGAGCAGTACTTC.

This chain connects TRBV5-1 to TRBJ1-6; no firm D call. Trimming took off 5 bases at V and 1 base at J, with 16 bases between the two ends. The CDR3 has 17 amino acids. Germline V gene data show CDR1 as SGHRS and CDR2 as YFSETQ. The CDR3 DNA follows: TGCGCCAGCAGTGTAAATGGACGGAGTTCCTATAATTCACCCCTCCACTTT. Encoded protein: CASSVNGRSSYNSPLHF.

Concerning this clonotype itself: At one boundary the junction diverges from the germline segment, which might be a read error. This chain links TRBV6-5 with TRBJ2-3; D may be TRBD1 (5 bases). Germline V gene lookup returns CDR1 MNHEY and CDR2 SVGAGI. The CDR3 totals 13 residues. The CDR3 DNA follows: TGTGCCAGTTGGACACCGAGCACAGATGCGCAGTATTTT. It specifies CASWTPSTDAQYF.